A single sample gave rise to the 6 T cell receptor beta chains below, sequenced in a study of blood T cell repertoires in COVID-19. Repertoires were generated with immunoSEQ multiplex PCR, while TCRdb's copy carries only in-frame clones and drops some. The table shows 99,000 or so clones, with 85% to 90% occurring only once. The material sequenced was peripheral blood. These receptors all stem from a human donor in a cohort sampled during active COVID-19.

J is TRBJ2-3 and V is TRBV10-3; 11 bases line up with TRBD2. Germline CDR1 reads ENHRY; CDR2 reads SYGVKD. This CDR3 is built from 17 residues. V shed 6 bases and J 5 bases; nucleotides not matched to a gene: 13. CDR3 coding DNA: TGTGCCATCAGCCGCGGAGGGGATGGGACTAGCGGAGATACGCAGTATTTT. Its protein product is CAISRGGDGTSGDTQYF.

This chain connects TRBV2 to TRBJ2-4; 8 bases fit TRBD1. Germline values: CDR1 SNHLY, CDR2 FYNNEI. The CDR3 is made up of 15 amino acids. The J segment lost 9 bases and the V segment lost 2 bases, leaving 9 bases of the junction unmatched. CDR3 DNA: TGTGCCAGCAGTGAACTGGGGCAGGGGGCTGGCATTCAGTACTTC. Its protein is CASSELGQGAGIQYF.

The V call is TRBV27, the J call TRBJ2-1, with D possibly matching TRBD2 (5 bases). The V and J ends lost 6 bases and 1 base respectively, with 16 bases between them. CDR1 MNHEY and CDR2 SMNVEV come from the germline V gene (reference sequence). The CDR3 runs to 16 residues. Written as DNA, the CDR3 is TGTGCCAGCAGCCCCTCGTGGGGAGAGTCCTACAATGAGCAGTTCTTC. Its protein product is CASSPSWGESYNEQFF.

J is TRBJ2-5 and V is TRBV4-2, with D maybe TRBD1 (5 bases). CDR3 size: 13 residues. CDR1 and CDR2 (germline): LGHNA, YNFKEQ. V shed 0 bases and J shed 5 bases, with 7 bases lying between them. The chain's CDR3 is CASSQDQGETQYF. The CDR3 DNA reads as TGTGCCAGCAGCCAAGATCAGGGCGAGACCCAGTACTTC.

The chain uses TRBV5-1 and TRBJ1-2; 7 nucleotides line up with TRBD1. Trimming cost V 5 bases and J 2 bases; bases outside gene matches: 3. Germline lookup yields CDR1 SGHRS and CDR2 YFSETQ. There are 13 residues in the CDR3. In nucleotides, the CDR3 is TGCGCCAGCAGAGGGACAGCGAACTATGGCTACACCTTC. Protein: CASRGTANYGYTF.

The chain uses TRBV28 and TRBJ1-2; 7 bases line up with TRBD1. Germline lookup yields CDR1 MDHEN and CDR2 SYDVKM. Trimming cost V 4 bases and J 5 bases; bases outside gene matches: 7. CDR3 size: 14 residues. This chain's CDR3 is CASSSGTVSYGYTF. The CDR3 region has the DNA TGTGCCAGCAGTTCCGGGACAGTATCATATGGCTACACCTTC.